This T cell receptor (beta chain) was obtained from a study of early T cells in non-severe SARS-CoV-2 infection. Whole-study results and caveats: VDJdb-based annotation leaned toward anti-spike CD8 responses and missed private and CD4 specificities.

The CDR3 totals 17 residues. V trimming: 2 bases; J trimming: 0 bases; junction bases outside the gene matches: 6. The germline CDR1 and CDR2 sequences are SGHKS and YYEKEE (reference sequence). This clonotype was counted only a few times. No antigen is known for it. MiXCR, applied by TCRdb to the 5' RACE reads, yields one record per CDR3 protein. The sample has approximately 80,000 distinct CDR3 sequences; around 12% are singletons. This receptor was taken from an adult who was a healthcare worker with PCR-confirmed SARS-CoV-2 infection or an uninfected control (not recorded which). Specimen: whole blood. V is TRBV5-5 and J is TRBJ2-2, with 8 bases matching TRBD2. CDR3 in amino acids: CASSLGLLAANTGELFF. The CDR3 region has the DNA TGTGCCAGCAGCTTAGGGTTACTAGCGGCGAACACCGGGGAGCTGTTTTTT.